Here is one T cell receptor (beta chain) with its context. These data are taken from a study of blood T cells in healthy people across ages. Then a second PCR, running about 7 to 11 cycles, was carried out with a sample-barcoded 5' primer and a J-beta primer mix. TCRdb re-called the 5' RACE reads through MiXCR, storing one row per CDR3 protein. There are approximately 800,000 distinct CDR3 sequences in the sample; approximately 65% occur only once, and about a quarter lies in the top ten. This CDR3 has 14 residues. Germline CDR1 is MNHEY and CDR2 is SMNVEV (reference sequence). Trimming took off 6 bases at V and 5 bases at J, with 15 bases between the two ends.

Sequenced input: blood. The sequence came from a young man in good health. The chain uses TRBV27 and TRBJ2-3; the D gene is possibly TRBD2 (5 bases). The CDR3 spells CASRLRERIDTQYF. CDR3 DNA: TGTGCCAGCAGGCTTCGGGAAAGAATAGATACGCAGTATTTT.